This TCR beta chain was sequenced in a study of blood T cell repertoires in COVID-19. The overall study: From the United States, Italy and Spain came samples of acute and convalescent COVID-19. PBMCs, B-cell-depleted T cells, or T cells provided the cDNA or gDNA that made up the material.

In the authors' workflow: Amplification from reference gene primers served as the basis for estimated nucleated cell counts. The assay was immunoSEQ multiplex PCR, and TCRdb's table has in-frame clones only and misses some. D and trimming come from the DNA, and the V and J calls and clone size come from that table. The sample yields hundreds of thousands of clones, about 87% seen once. Germline CDR1 and CDR2: MDHEN and SYDVKM. With 2 bases clipped from V and 0 bases from J, the junction kept 5 bases outside the gene matches. The CDR3 spans 16 residues. The specimen sequenced was peripheral blood. The chain links TRBV28 to TRBJ2-3, with 7 nucleotides matching TRBD1. The TCR originated in a woman in her fifties or sixties with COVID-19, enrolled during active disease. The CDR3 nucleotides read TGTGCCAGCAGTTTAACAGGGGATAGAAGCACAGATACGCAGTATTTT. Translation gives CASSLTGDRSTDTQYF.